What follows is one TCR beta chain and its context. This sample is part of a study of T cells in tuberculosis. This CDR3 is 15 amino acids long. The junction had 6 bases not matched to a gene; V was cut back by 4 bases and J by 6 bases. Germline V CDR1 and CDR2: SGDLS, YYNGEE. The repertoire was sequenced with immunoSEQ multiplex PCR; TCRdb's copy has only in-frame clones and lacks some. The data hold nearly 35,000 clones, with just over 90% observed a single time. The sample was PBMCs. This TCR came from a donor aged 10 to 29 with latent tuberculosis or without tuberculosis infection. J is TRBJ2-2 and V is TRBV9, with 10 nucleotides matching TRBD2. The CDR3 loop reads CASSFLAGDAGELFF. The CDR3 region has the DNA TGTGCCAGCAGCTTTCTAGCGGGAGACGCCGGGGAGCTGTTTTTT. Drawing the rest from reference TRBV9 and TRBJ2-2, the complete variable domain is DSGVTQTPKHLITATGQRVTLRCSPRSGDLSVYWYQQSLDQGLQFLIQYYNGEERAKGNILERFSAQQFPDLHSELNLSSLELGDSALYFCASSFLAGDAGELFFGEGSRLTVL.